Listed below are T cell receptor beta chains from one sample, sequenced in a study of shared clonotypes between healthy human individuals. Only in-frame clones appear in the TCRdb table, and some are missing; sequencing was by immunoSEQ multiplex PCR. The table shows about 680,000 clones, with roughly nine tenths occurring only once. The material sequenced was naive CD8+ T cells sorted from blood. These receptors all come from a man aged 25-40 years in good health. Both conserved end residues are part of each CDR3. Each record gives: D gene, J gene, V gene, clone size, CDR3 protein, CDR3 DNA. D genes are given only for firm matches. Clone size appears in some rows only: once, few, many, or a class for an expanded clone.

D gene: -; J gene: TRBJ2-2; V gene: TRBV7-6; clone size: -; CDR3 protein: CASSPRVGLSSGELFF; CDR3 DNA: TGTGCCAGCAGCCCCAGGGTGGGGTTGTCGTCCGGGGAGCTGTTTTTT
D gene: TRBD2; J gene: TRBJ2-5; V gene: TRBV6-1; clone size: few; CDR3 protein: CASSEAAGGAETQYF; CDR3 DNA: TGTGCCAGCAGTGAAGCAGCGGGAGGGGCGGAGACCCAGTACTTC
D gene: -; J gene: TRBJ1-1; V gene: TRBV27; clone size: -; CDR3 protein: CASRAWRTEAFF; CDR3 DNA: TGTGCCAGCAGAGCTTGGAGAACTGAAGCTTTCTTT
D gene: TRBD2; J gene: TRBJ2-1; V gene: TRBV27; clone size: -; CDR3 protein: CASSPVAGGPIEQFF; CDR3 DNA: TGTGCCAGCAGTCCGGTGGCGGGAGGGCCAATCGAGCAGTTCTTC
D gene: -; J gene: TRBJ1-2; V gene: TRBV27; clone size: -; CDR3 protein: CASSLTGPYGYTF; CDR3 DNA: TGTGCCAGCAGCTTGACCGGACCATATGGCTACACCTTC
D gene: TRBD2; J gene: TRBJ2-1; V gene: TRBV27; clone size: -; CDR3 protein: CASSPWTSGKSYNEQFF; CDR3 DNA: TGTGCCAGCAGTCCCTGGACTAGCGGGAAGTCCTACAATGAGCAGTTCTTC
D gene: TRBD2; J gene: TRBJ2-3; V gene: TRBV6-6; clone size: -; CDR3 protein: CASRQGLAGVADTQYF; CDR3 DNA: TGTGCCAGCAGACAGGGACTAGCGGGAGTCGCAGATACGCAGTATTTT
D gene: -; J gene: TRBJ1-3; V gene: TRBV21-1; clone size: -; CDR3 protein: CAIQSTVAGNTIYF; CDR3 DNA: TGTGCCATCCAATCTACCGTGGCTGGAAACACCATATATTTT
D gene: TRBD2; J gene: TRBJ2-5; V gene: TRBV2; clone size: -; CDR3 protein: CASGGEALQETQYF; CDR3 DNA: TGTGCCAGCGGGGGGGAGGCCCTCCAAGAGACCCAGTACTTC
D gene: -; J gene: TRBJ1-1; V gene: TRBV29-1; clone size: -; CDR3 protein: CSVDGIDSNTEAFF; CDR3 DNA: TGCAGCGTTGACGGTATAGACTCGAACACTGAAGCTTTCTTT
D gene: -; J gene: TRBJ1-1; V gene: TRBV10-1; clone size: -; CDR3 protein: CASSEVAGVNTEAFF; CDR3 DNA: TGCGCCAGCAGTGAGGTGGCAGGGGTTAACACTGAAGCTTTCTTT
D gene: -; J gene: TRBJ1-2; V gene: TRBV5-1; clone size: -; CDR3 protein: CASSLLGGGDGYTF; CDR3 DNA: TGCGCCAGCAGCTTGTTGGGCGGCGGGGATGGCTACACCTTC
D gene: -; J gene: TRBJ2-7; V gene: TRBV5-6; clone size: -; CDR3 protein: CASSPTPDFSYEQYF; CDR3 DNA: TGTGCCAGCAGCCCAACCCCGGACTTCTCCTACGAGCAGTACTTC
D gene: TRBD2; J gene: TRBJ2-7; V gene: TRBV7-9; clone size: -; CDR3 protein: CASSPPRAGALHYEQYF; CDR3 DNA: TGTGCCAGCAGCCCTCCTCGAGCGGGAGCTCTGCACTACGAGCAGTACTTC
D gene: -; J gene: TRBJ1-1; V gene: TRBV5-4; clone size: once; CDR3 protein: CASRYDRNTEAFF; CDR3 DNA: TGTGCCAGCAGATATGACAGAAACACTGAAGCTTTCTTT
D gene: -; J gene: TRBJ2-2; V gene: TRBV30; clone size: once; CDR3 protein: CALSPNTGELFF; CDR3 DNA: TGTGCACTCAGCCCGAACACCGGGGAGCTGTTTTTT
D gene: TRBD2; J gene: TRBJ2-5; V gene: TRBV2; clone size: -; CDR3 protein: CASMLAGGETQYF; CDR3 DNA: TGTGCCAGCATGCTAGCGGGAGGGGAGACCCAGTACTTC
D gene: -; J gene: TRBJ1-1; V gene: TRBV30; clone size: few; CDR3 protein: CAWSLGWNTEAFF; CDR3 DNA: TGTGCCTGGAGTTTGGGTTGGAACACTGAAGCTTTCTTT
D gene: TRBD1; J gene: TRBJ1-2; V gene: TRBV2; clone size: -; CDR3 protein: CARGEGAFAYTF; CDR3 DNA: TGTGCCCGAGGGGAGGGGGCGTTTGCCTACACCTTC
D gene: TRBD2; J gene: TRBJ2-3; V gene: TRBV7-9; clone size: -; CDR3 protein: CASSLGTSGTDTQYF; CDR3 DNA: TGTGCCAGCAGCTTAGGGACTAGCGGCACAGATACGCAGTATTTT
D gene: -; J gene: TRBJ2-7; V gene: TRBV11-2; clone size: -; CDR3 protein: CASSLDNRIYEQYF; CDR3 DNA: TGTGCCAGCAGCTTAGATAACAGGATATACGAGCAGTACTTC
D gene: TRBD2; J gene: TRBJ2-7; V gene: TRBV5-5; clone size: -; CDR3 protein: CASRRAEREGYEQYF; CDR3 DNA: TGTGCCAGCAGGCGGGCTGAGCGGGAGGGATACGAGCAGTACTTC
D gene: -; J gene: TRBJ1-4; V gene: TRBV7-6; clone size: once; CDR3 protein: CASSLELGAREKLFF; CDR3 DNA: TGTGCCAGCAGCTTAGAGCTGGGGGCTCGGGAAAAACTGTTTTTT
D gene: TRBD2; J gene: TRBJ2-3; V gene: TRBV7-6; clone size: -; CDR3 protein: CASSLVAGVNTDTQYF; CDR3 DNA: TGTGCCAGCAGCTTAGTAGCGGGAGTAAACACAGATACGCAGTATTTT